The rows below give T cell receptor beta chains drawn from one sample of a study of T cell repertoires in cytomegalovirus infection. Antigens of these TCRs are unknown. A single record per CDR3 protein comes from TCRdb applying MiXCR to the reads. The sample includes 450,000 to 600,000 distinct CDR3 sequences, about 33% of them seen just once. The sample consisted of cultured PBMCs, taken from culture after CMV antigen stimulation. Receptors originate from a human donor in good health (CMV status not recorded). Some clones in this sample may be carry-over from other donors' samples. The CDR3 runs from the conserved cysteine through the conserved F or W. The D gene is left open where the match is weak. For some rows the clone size is stated as once, few or many, or as a class when expanded; others skip it.

v_gene	j_gene	abundance	d_gene	CDR3nt	CDR3aa
TRBV7-8	TRBJ2-7	many	-	TGTGCCAGCAGTAAGGACGGATCCTACGAGCAGTACTTC	CASSKDGSYEQYF
TRBV7-9	TRBJ2-1	few	-	TGTGCCAGCAGCTTACACGGGAGCCCTAACAATGAGCAGTTCTTC	CASSLHGSPNNEQFF
TRBV6-2/TRBV6-3	TRBJ2-1	-	TRBD2	TGTGCCAGCAGTTATGACTTGGGGACTAGCGGGAGGAATTCGTATGAGCAGTTCTTC	CASSYDLGTSGRNSYEQFF
TRBV7-2	TRBJ1-4	many	-	TGTGCCAGCAGCCCCCCGTCCCGAGACAGCGTTAATGAAAAACTGTTTTTT	CASSPPSRDSVNEKLFF
TRBV27	TRBJ2-2	-	TRBD2	TGTGCCAGCACCGTCACGGGACTAGCGGACTTCACCGGGGAGCTGTTTTTT	CASTVTGLADFTGELFF
TRBV7-2	TRBJ1-3	few	-	TGTGCCAGCAGCTTAGTTGCAGGGCCTGGAAACACCATATATTTT	CASSLVAGPGNTIYF
TRBV6-5	TRBJ1-2	few	TRBD1	TGTGCCAGCAGTTTGGGCCGGGGACAGGCCTATGGCTACACCTTC	CASSLGRGQAYGYTF
TRBV11-2	TRBJ2-7	few	-	TGTGCCAGCAGCTTAAGTGGACACTACGAGCAGTACTTC	CASSLSGHYEQYF
TRBV7-6	TRBJ2-7	-	-	TGTGCCAGCAGCCCAAGTAAGCGCTATGCCTACGAGCAGTACTTC	CASSPSKRYAYEQYF
TRBV19	TRBJ1-2	-	-	TGTGCCAGTACTAAGGGTGAATCTAGGAGGGGCTACACCTTC	CASTKGESRRGYTF
TRBV7-2	TRBJ1-1	few	-	TGTGCCAGCAGCTCCTTGGGTGACGGGGGCACTGAAGCTTTCTTT	CASSSLGDGGTEAFF
TRBV29-1	TRBJ1-1	-	-	TGCAGCGTTGAGGTCCAGGAGAACACTGAAGCTTTCTTT	CSVEVQENTEAFF
TRBV7-2	TRBJ2-5	few	-	TGTGCCAGCAGCTTTGGACTCATCGAAGAGACCCAGTACTTC	CASSFGLIEETQYF
TRBV4-1	TRBJ1-1	-	-	TGCGCCAGCAGGGACACAGATCTTAACACTGAAGCTTTCTTT	CASRDTDLNTEAFF
TRBV19	TRBJ1-2	-	-	TGTGCCAGTAAAATAAACCACCGTCGCGGCAGGGCAAACTATGGCTACACCTTC	CASKINHRRGRANYGYTF
TRBV6-1	TRBJ1-5	few	TRBD1	TGTGCCAGCACCGCAGGGGGCTCGGGCAATCAGCCCCAGCATTTT	CASTAGGSGNQPQHF
TRBV7-2	TRBJ1-6	many	-	TGTGCCAGCAGCTTAATTGTGAATTCACCCCTCCACTTT	CASSLIVNSPLHF
TRBV7-2	TRBJ2-2	many	TRBD2	TGTGCCAGCAGCATAACCGGGACTAGCAACACCGGGGAGCTGTTTTTT	CASSITGTSNTGELFF
TRBV7-6	TRBJ2-2	-	-	TGTGCCAGCAGCCCCCCCTTGGCGGTCGGGGAGCTGTTTTTT	CASSPPLAVGELFF
TRBV7-2	TRBJ2-3	few	-	TGTGCCAGCAGCCCAATTTGGGGGGATACGCAGTATTTT	CASSPIWGDTQYF
TRBV7-9	TRBJ2-5	-	TRBD2	TGTGCCAGCAGCTTAATGGCGGGAGCAGGAGAGACCCAGTACTTC	CASSLMAGAGETQYF
TRBV7-3	TRBJ2-2	-	-	TGTGCCAGCAGTCCCGGATCGTCTTCGTCCGGGGAGCTGTTTTTT	CASSPGSSSSGELFF